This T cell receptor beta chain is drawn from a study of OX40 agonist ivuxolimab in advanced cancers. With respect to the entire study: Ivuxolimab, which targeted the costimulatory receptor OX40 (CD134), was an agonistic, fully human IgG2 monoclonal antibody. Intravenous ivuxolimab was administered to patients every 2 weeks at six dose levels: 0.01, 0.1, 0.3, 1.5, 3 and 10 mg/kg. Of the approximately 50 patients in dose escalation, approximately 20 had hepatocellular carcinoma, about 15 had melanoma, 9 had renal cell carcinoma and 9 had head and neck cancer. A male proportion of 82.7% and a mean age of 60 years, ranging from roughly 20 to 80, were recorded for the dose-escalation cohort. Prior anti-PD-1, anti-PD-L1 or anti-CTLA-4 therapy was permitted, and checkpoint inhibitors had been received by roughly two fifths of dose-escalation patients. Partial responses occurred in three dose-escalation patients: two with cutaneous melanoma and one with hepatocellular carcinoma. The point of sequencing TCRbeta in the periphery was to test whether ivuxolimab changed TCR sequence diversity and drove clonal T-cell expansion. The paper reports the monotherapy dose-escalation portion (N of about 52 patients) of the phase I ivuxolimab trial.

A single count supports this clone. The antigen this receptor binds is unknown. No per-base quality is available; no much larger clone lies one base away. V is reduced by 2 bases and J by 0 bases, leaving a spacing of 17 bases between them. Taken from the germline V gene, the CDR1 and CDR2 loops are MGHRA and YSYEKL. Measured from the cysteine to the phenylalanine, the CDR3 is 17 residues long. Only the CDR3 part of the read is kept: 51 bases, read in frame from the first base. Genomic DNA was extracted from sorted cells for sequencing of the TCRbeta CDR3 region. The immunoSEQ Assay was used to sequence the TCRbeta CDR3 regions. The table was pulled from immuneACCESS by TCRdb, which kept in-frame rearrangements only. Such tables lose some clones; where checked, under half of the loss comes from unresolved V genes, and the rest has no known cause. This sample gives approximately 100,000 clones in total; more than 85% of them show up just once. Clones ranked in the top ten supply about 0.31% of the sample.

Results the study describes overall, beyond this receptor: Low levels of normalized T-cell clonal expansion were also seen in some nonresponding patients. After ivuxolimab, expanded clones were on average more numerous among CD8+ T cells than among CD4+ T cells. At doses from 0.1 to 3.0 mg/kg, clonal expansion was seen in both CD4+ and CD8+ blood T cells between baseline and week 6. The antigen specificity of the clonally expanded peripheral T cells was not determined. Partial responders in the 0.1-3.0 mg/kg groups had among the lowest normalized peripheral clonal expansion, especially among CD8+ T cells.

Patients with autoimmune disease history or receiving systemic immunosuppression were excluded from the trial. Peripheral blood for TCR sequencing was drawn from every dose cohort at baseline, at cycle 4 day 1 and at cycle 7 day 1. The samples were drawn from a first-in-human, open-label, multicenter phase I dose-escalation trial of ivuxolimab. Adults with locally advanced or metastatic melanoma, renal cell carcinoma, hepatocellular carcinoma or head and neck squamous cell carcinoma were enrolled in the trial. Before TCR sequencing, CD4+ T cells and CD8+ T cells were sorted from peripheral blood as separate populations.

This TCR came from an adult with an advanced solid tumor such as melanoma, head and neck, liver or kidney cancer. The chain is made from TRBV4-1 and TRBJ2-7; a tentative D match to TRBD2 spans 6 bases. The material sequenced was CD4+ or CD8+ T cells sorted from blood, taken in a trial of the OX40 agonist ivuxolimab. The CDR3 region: CASSQSPGTPSSYEQYF. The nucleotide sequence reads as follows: TGCGCCAGCAGCCAATCCCCCGGGACTCCGAGCTCCTACGAGCAGTACTTC.